These 12 T cell receptor beta chains were all obtained from the same sample, sequenced in a study of control samples from healthy donors and cancer patients. TCRdb's copy holds only in-frame clones and misses some; the assay was immunoSEQ multiplex PCR. Of approximately 52,000 clones listed, 95% to 97% were seen once; the top ten hold around 0.99%. The sample comprised blood. These receptors originate from a woman aged 18-30 years in good health.

The gene calls are TRBV6-5 and TRBJ1-2; 8 bases align to TRBD1. The CDR3 is made up of 13 amino acids. V shed 6 bases, J shed 8 bases, and the junction held 8 bases outside the gene matches. From germline, CDR1 is MNHEY and CDR2 SVGAGI. In nucleotides, the CDR3 is TGTGCCAGCAGAACCACGACAGGGGCCGGCTACACCTTC. The encoded protein is CASRTTTGAGYTF.

Worth noting for this clone: The sample has other DNA sequences that encode this CDR3 too. The chain carries TRBV6-5 and TRBJ1-4; a possible D gene is TRBD1 (6 bases). Germline V gene sequence: CDR1 MNHEY, CDR2 SVGAGI. CDR3 length: 15 amino acids. Trimming removed 2 bases at V and 5 bases at J, with 12 bases between. The CDR3 protein is CASSYRGTHNEKLFF. CDR3 DNA: TGTGCCAGCAGTTACAGGGGGACTCACAATGAAAAACTGTTTTTT.

This rearrangement joins TRBV9 to TRBJ1-1, with no clear D. V lost 3 bases, J lost 1 base, and 10 bases lay in between. CDR1 SGDLS and CDR2 YYNGEE come from the germline V gene. This CDR3 spans 14 amino acids. The CDR3 reads CASSGGSGNTEAFF. DNA of the CDR3: TGTGCCAGCAGCGGAGGGAGCGGGAACACTGAAGCTTTCTTT.

Written as DNA, the CDR3 is TGTGCCAGCAGCCAAGCTGTCCGGGACAGGCTATCTAGCACAGATACGCAGTATTTT. This sequence encodes CASSQAVRDRLSSTDTQYF. The rearrangement uses TRBV3-1 (or the pseudogene TRBV3-2) and TRBJ2-3; 8 nucleotides align to TRBD1. The V and J ends lost 1 base and 0 bases, in that order; junction bases with no gene match: 12. This CDR3 region has 19 residues. Germline lookup yields CDR1 LGHDT and CDR2 YNNKEL (reference sequence).

J is TRBJ2-5 and V is TRBV10-3; D unclear. The CDR3 contains 16 residues. Germline loops: CDR1 ENHRY, CDR2 SYGVKD. V shed 0 bases and J shed 5 bases, with 16 bases lying between them. The CDR3 sequence is CAISESGLGSRETQYF. DNA of the CDR3: TGTGCCATCAGTGAGTCGGGTTTGGGTTCCCGGGAGACCCAGTACTTC.

The chain uses TRBV7-8 and TRBJ1-4, with TRBD1 matching 7 bases. This CDR3 has 15 amino acids. V lost 2 bases and J lost 6; bases outside the gene matches: 6. Per germline, CDR1 SGHVS and CDR2 FQNEAQ. CDR3 sequence (DNA): TGTGCCAGCAGCTTATCGGACAGGTTATATGAAAAACTGTTTTTT. Amino acids: CASSLSDRLYEKLFF.

V is TRBV6-2 or TRBV6-3 and J is TRBJ1-3, with no clear D. Germline loops: CDR1 MNHEY, CDR2 SVGEGT. Trimming took 0 bases from V and 2 from J, leaving 2 bases between them. The CDR3 is 13 amino acids. The CDR3 nucleotides are TGTGCCAGCAGTTACTCTCCTGGAAACACCATATATTTT. Translating it yields CASSYSPGNTIYF.

The CDR3 sequence is CAWSDSGREAFF. CDR3 DNA: TGTGCCTGGAGCGATTCCGGGCGTGAAGCTTTCTTT. This chain connects TRBV30 to TRBJ1-1; the D is unclear. With 3 bases removed from V and 7 bases from J, the gap between germline ends came to 12 bases. From germline, CDR1 is GTSNPN and CDR2 SVGIG (reference sequence). The CDR3 has 12 residues.

V gene TRBV14 combines with J gene TRBJ2-3; D ambiguous. V lost 1 base and J lost 5, with 10 bases in between. CDR3 length equals 14 residues. CDR1 SGHDN and CDR2 FVKESK come from the germline V gene. The CDR3 bases are TGTGCCAGCAGCCAAGGGCTTAGAGGAGATACGCAGTATTTT. This translates into CASSQGLRGDTQYF.

The chain recombines TRBV6-4 with TRBJ2-1, with D perhaps TRBD2 (6 bases). Trimming removed 10 bases from V and 0 bases from J, with 13 bases in between. CDR3 length: 14 amino acids. Germline CDR1 is MRHNA and CDR2 is SNTAGT. CDR3 DNA: TGTGCCACCGCACGGGAGTCCTCCTACAATGAGCAGTTCTTC. Its translation is CATARESSYNEQFF.

The chain couples TRBV7-9 to TRBJ1-3, with unresolved D. The V and J ends lost 9 bases and 0 bases respectively, with 6 bases between them. The CDR3 totals 12 residues. CDR1 is SEHNR, CDR2 FQNEAQ, per germline (reference sequence). CDR3 region: CASGDSGNTIYF. CDR3 nucleotide sequence: TGTGCCAGTGGGGACTCTGGAAACACCATATATTTT.

This chain joins TRBV3-1 (or the pseudogene TRBV3-2) and TRBJ2-3; D remains unclear. V lost 1 base and J lost 4, with 3 bases in between. The CDR3 is 12 residues long. Looked up from germline, CDR1 is LGHDT and CDR2 is YNNKEL (reference sequence). The CDR3 loop is CASSQGSDTQYF. In DNA, the CDR3 is TGTGCCAGCAGCCAAGGGTCAGATACGCAGTATTTT.